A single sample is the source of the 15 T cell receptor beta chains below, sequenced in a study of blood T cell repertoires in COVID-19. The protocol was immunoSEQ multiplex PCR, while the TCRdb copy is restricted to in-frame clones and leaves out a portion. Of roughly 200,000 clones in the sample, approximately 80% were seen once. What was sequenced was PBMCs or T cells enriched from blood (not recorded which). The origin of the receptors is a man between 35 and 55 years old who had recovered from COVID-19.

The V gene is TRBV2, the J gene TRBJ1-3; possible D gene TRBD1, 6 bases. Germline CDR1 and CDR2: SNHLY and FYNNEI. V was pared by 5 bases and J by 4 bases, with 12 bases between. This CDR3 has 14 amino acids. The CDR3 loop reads CASSSTGYGNTIYF. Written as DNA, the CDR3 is TGTGCCAGCAGTTCTACAGGGTACGGAAACACCATATATTTT.

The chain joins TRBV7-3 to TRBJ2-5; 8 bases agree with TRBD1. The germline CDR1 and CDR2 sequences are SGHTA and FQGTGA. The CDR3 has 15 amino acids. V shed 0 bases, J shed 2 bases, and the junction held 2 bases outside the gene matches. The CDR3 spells CASSLTGTGQETQYF. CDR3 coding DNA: TGTGCCAGCAGCTTAACAGGGACAGGTCAAGAGACCCAGTACTTC.

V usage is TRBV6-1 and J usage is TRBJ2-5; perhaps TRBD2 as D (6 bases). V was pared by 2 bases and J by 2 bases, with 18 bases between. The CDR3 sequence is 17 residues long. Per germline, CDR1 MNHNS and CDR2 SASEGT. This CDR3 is CASSEYGGSGPQETQYF. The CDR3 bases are TGTGCCAGCAGTGAATACGGGGGTAGCGGACCACAAGAGACCCAGTACTTC.

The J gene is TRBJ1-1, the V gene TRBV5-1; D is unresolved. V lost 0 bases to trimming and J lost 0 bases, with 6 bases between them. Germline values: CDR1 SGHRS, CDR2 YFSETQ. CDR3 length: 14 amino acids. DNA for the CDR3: TGCGCCAGCAGCTTGGGCGGGATGAACACTGAAGCTTTCTTT. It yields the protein CASSLGGMNTEAFF.

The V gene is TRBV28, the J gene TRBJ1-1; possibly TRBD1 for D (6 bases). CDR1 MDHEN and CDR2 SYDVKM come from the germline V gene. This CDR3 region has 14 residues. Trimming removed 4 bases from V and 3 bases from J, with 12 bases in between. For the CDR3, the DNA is TGTGCCAGCAGTTCTCACGCAGGGGACACTGAAGCTTTCTTT. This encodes CASSSHAGDTEAFF.

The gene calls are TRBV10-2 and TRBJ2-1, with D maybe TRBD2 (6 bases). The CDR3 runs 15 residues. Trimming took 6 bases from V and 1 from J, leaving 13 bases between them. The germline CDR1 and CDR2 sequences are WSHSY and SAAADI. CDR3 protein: CASRASGVSYNEQFF. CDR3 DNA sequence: TGCGCCAGCAGAGCGTCGGGGGTTTCCTACAATGAGCAGTTCTTC.

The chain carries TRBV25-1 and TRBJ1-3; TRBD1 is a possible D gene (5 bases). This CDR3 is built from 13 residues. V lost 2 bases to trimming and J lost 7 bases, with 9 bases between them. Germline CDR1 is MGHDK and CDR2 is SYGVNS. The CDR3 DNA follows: TGTGCCAGCAGTGAAGCTGGGGCTAACACCATATATTTT. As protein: CASSEAGANTIYF. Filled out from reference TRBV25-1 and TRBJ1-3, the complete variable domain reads EADIYQTPRYLVIGTGKKITLECSQTMGHDKMYWYQQDPGMELHLIHYSYGVNSTEKGDLSSESTVSRIRTEHFPLTLESARPSHTSQYLCASSEAGANTIYFGEGSWLTVV.

As DNA, the CDR3 is TGTGCCAGCTCACCGCAGACAGGGGTAGATACGCAGTATTTT. Its protein is CASSPQTGVDTQYF. The chain uses TRBV18 and TRBJ2-3, with 8 bases identical to TRBD1. This CDR3 contains 14 residues. V was pared by 3 bases and J by 5 bases, with 4 bases of the junction left unmatched. Germline lookup yields CDR1 KGHSH and CDR2 LQKENI.

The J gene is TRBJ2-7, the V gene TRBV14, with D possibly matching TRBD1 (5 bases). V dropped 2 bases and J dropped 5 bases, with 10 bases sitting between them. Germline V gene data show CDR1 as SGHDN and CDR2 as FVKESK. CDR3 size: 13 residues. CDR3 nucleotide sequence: TGTGCCAGCAGCCAATGGGGCTACAACGAGCAGTACTTC. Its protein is CASSQWGYNEQYF.

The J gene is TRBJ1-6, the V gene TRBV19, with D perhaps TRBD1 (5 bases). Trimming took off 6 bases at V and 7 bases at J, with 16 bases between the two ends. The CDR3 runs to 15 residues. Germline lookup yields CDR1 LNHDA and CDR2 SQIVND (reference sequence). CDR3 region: CASSPTGLPNSPLHF. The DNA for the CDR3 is TGTGCCAGTAGCCCGACGGGACTTCCCAATTCACCCCTCCACTTT. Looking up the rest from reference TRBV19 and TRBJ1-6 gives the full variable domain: DGGITQSPKYLFRKEGQNVTLSCEQNLNHDAMYWYRQDPGQGLRLIYYSQIVNDFQKGDIAEGYSVSREKKESFPLTVTSAQKNPTAFYLCASSPTGLPNSPLHFGNGTRLTVT.

The CDR3 sequence is CATSSFGQGDEKLFF. The CDR3 region has the DNA TGTGCCACCAGCAGCTTCGGACAGGGGGATGAAAAACTGTTTTTT. The chain has TRBV15 and TRBJ1-4, with 10 bases lining up with TRBD1. This CDR3 region has 15 residues. Per germline, CDR1 LNHNV and CDR2 YYDKDF (reference sequence). With 3 bases clipped from V and 6 bases from J, the junction kept 4 bases outside the gene matches.

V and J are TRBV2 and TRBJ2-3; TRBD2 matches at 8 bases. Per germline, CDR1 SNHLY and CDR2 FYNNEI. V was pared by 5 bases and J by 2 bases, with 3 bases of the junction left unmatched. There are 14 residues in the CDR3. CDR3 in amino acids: CASSRGRNTDTQYF. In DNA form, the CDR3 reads TGTGCCAGCAGTCGCGGGAGGAACACAGATACGCAGTATTTT.

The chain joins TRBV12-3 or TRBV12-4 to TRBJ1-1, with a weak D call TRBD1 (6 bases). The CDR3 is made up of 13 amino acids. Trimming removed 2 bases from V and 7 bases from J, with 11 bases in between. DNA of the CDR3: TGTGCCAGCAGTTTATTTGTACAGGGTGAAGCTTTCTTT. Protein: CASSLFVQGEAFF.

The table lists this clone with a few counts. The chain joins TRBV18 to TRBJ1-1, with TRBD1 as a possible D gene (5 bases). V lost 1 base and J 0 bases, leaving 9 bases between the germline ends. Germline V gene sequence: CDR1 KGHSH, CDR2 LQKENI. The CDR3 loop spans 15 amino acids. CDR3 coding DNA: TGTGCCAGCTCACCACAGACAGTGATGAACACTGAAGCTTTCTTT. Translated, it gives CASSPQTVMNTEAFF.

The CDR3 spells CASSVAGRSPSYTF. The DNA for the CDR3 is TGTGCCAGCAGCGTAGCAGGTCGATCGCCGAGCTACACCTTC. J is TRBJ1-2 and V is TRBV9; D unresolved. This CDR3 contains 14 residues. Looked up from germline, CDR1 is SGDLS and CDR2 is YYNGEE. V gave up 0 bases and J gave up 9 bases, with 15 bases separating them.